Below, 6 T cell receptor beta chains from the same sample are listed, as sequenced in a study of T cell repertoires in cytomegalovirus infection. The antigens of these receptors remain unknown. TCRdb redid the calling of the reads with MiXCR, one entry per CDR3 protein. This table holds some 350,000 distinct CDR3 sequences, roughly 29% found once. The material sequenced was cultured PBMCs, taken from culture after CMV antigen stimulation. These TCRs come from a human donor in good health (CMV status not recorded). Some clones in this sample may be carry-over from other donors' samples.

This clonotype occurred a few times. The V gene is TRBV12-3 or TRBV12-4, the J gene TRBJ1-2; D is unresolved. The CDR3 extends over 14 amino acids. Trimming removed 6 bases at V and 3 bases at J, with 14 bases between. This chain's CDR3 is CASRDVPGDYGYTF. In nucleotides, the CDR3 is TGTGCCAGCAGGGACGTTCCGGGAGACTATGGCTACACCTTC.

The gene calls are TRBV7-9 and TRBJ2-1; TRBD2 aligns across 8 bases. From germline, CDR1 is SEHNR and CDR2 FQNEAQ (reference sequence). CDR3 size: 17 residues. V was pared by 3 bases and J by 0 bases, with 7 bases of the junction left unmatched. The CDR3 nucleotides are TGTGCCAGCAGCTTCTCAGCGGGAGTGACCTCCTACAATGAGCAGTTCTTC. This sequence encodes CASSFSAGVTSYNEQFF.

This clonotype was counted a few times. The chain has TRBV7-3 and TRBJ2-1; 10 bases map to TRBD1. The CDR3 contains 15 residues. Germline trimming cut 2 bases from V and 6 bases from J; bases unmatched to any gene: 4. Germline CDR1 reads SGHTA; CDR2 reads FQGTGA. The CDR3 region is CASSLGTGAINEQFF. CDR3 nucleotides: TGTGCCAGCAGCTTAGGGACAGGGGCAATCAATGAGCAGTTCTTC.

This clonotype was detected only a few times. The CDR3 sequence: CATRGAGDYGYTF. For the CDR3, the DNA is TGTGCCACCCGGGGAGCAGGGGACTATGGCTACACCTTC. V gene TRBV12-3 or TRBV12-4 combines with J gene TRBJ1-2, with D perhaps TRBD1 (6 bases). This CDR3 is 13 amino acids long. Trimming removed 10 bases at V and 3 bases at J, with 15 bases between.

The table lists this clonotype with many counts. This chain joins TRBV7-2 and TRBJ1-6; perhaps TRBD1 as D (5 bases). V lost 0 bases to trimming and J lost 7 bases, with 10 bases between them. CDR1 is SGHTA and CDR2 is FQGNSA in the germline V gene. There are 15 residues in the CDR3. CDR3 region: CASSLAVRGNSPLHF. The CDR3 nucleotides read TGTGCCAGCAGCTTAGCGGTCCGGGGGAATTCACCCCTCCACTTT.

This clonotype was picked up many times. The CDR3 nucleotides read TGTGCCAGTAGTAGCCTTCGGACAGGGTCGAATGAAGCTTTCTTT. Amino acids: CASSSLRTGSNEAFF. The chain combines TRBV19 with TRBJ1-1; 8 nucleotides agree with TRBD1. Trimming removed 4 bases from V and 7 bases from J; junction bases left unmatched: 11. Germline values: CDR1 LNHDA, CDR2 SQIVND (reference sequence). This CDR3 comprises 15 residues.